A selection of T cell receptor beta chains follows, all from one sample in a study of T cell repertoires in cytomegalovirus infection. Each CDR3 protein gets one entry after TCRdb re-called the reads with MiXCR. Here the sample spans just under 550,000 distinct CDR3 sequences, about 26% being singletons. The sequencing input was PBMCs. These receptors all come from a human donor in good health (CMV status not recorded). Some clones in this sample may be carry-over from other donors' samples. Both conserved end residues are part of each CDR3. The D gene is left open where the match is weak. Expanded clones get a size class; other rows say once, few or many, or leave the size out.

J	size	V	length	D	CDR3	DNA
TRBJ1-3	.	TRBV3-1	17	.	CASSQDSSRGSGNTIYF	TGTGCCAGCAGCCAAGATTCGAGCAGGGGTTCTGGAAACACCATATATTTT
TRBJ2-1	few	TRBV28	13	.	CASSLARPVEQFF	TGTGCCAGCAGTTTGGCGAGGCCCGTGGAGCAGTTCTTC
TRBJ2-6	few	TRBV19	15	.	CASSIWGAGANVLTF	TGTGCCAGTAGTATATGGGGAGCTGGGGCCAACGTCCTGACTTTC
TRBJ2-1	many	TRBV6-1	15	.	CASRVADPKYNEQFF	TGTGCCAGCAGAGTAGCGGACCCTAAATACAATGAGCAGTTCTTC
TRBJ2-1	.	TRBV6-2/TRBV6-3	13	TRBD2	CATASGMDGEQFF	TGTGCCACAGCTAGCGGGATGGACGGAGAGCAGTTCTTC
TRBJ1-3	many	TRBV3-1	12	.	CASSPPGNTIYF	TGTGCCAGCAGCCCCCCTGGAAACACCATATATTTT
TRBJ1-3	.	TRBV5-5	15	.	CASSPSRDGGNTIYF	TGTGCCAGCAGCCCGTCCCGGGACGGGGGAAACACCATATATTTT
TRBJ1-1	.	TRBV6-6	16	TRBD1	CASSLGTGVMNTEAFF	TGTGCCAGCAGCCTAGGGACAGGGGTTATGAACACTGAAGCTTTCTTT
TRBJ2-5	.	TRBV7-2	13	.	CASSLGGLGTQYF	TGTGCCAGCAGCTTAGGGGGGCTAGGGACCCAGTACTTC
TRBJ1-5	few	TRBV12-3/TRBV12-4	15	TRBD1	CASSLTGALSEPQHF	TGTGCCAGCAGTTTAACAGGGGCGCTTTCCGAGCCCCAGCATTTT
TRBJ1-6	.	TRBV15	15	TRBD1	CATSSDRGYNSPLHF	TGTGCCACCAGCAGTGACAGGGGCTATAATTCACCCCTCCACTTT
TRBJ1-1	few	TRBV2	13	.	CASSPGIGTEAFF	TGTGCCAGCAGCCCAGGGATTGGCACTGAAGCTTTCTTT
TRBJ2-2	.	TRBV12-3/TRBV12-4	13	.	CASSLVFTGELFF	TGTGCCAGCAGTTTGGTTTTCACCGGGGAGCTGTTTTTT
TRBJ1-2	.	TRBV7-2	14	.	CASSLEVTGYGYTF	TGTGCCAGCAGCTTAGAAGTCACCGGATATGGCTACACCTTC
TRBJ1-5	many	TRBV6-2/TRBV6-3	13	.	CASRDSSNQPQHF	TGTGCCAGCAGAGACAGTAGCAATCAGCCCCAGCATTTT
TRBJ1-5	.	TRBV10-3	13	.	CAISGTARQPQHF	TGTGCCATCAGTGGCACGGCCCGACAGCCCCAGCATTTT
TRBJ2-5	.	TRBV5-8	12	.	CASSSGVPGGLF	TGTGCCAGCAGCTCAGGAGTTCCAGGGGGACTCTTC
TRBJ1-5	.	TRBV4-1	14	.	CASSQDSGNQPQHF	TGCGCCAGCAGCCAAGATAGCGGTAATCAGCCCCAGCATTTT
TRBJ1-1	.	TRBV15	14	.	CVTSRGGLVTEAFF	TGTGTCACCAGCAGAGGAGGGTTGGTCACTGAAGCTTTCTTT
TRBJ1-6	.	TRBV7-6	14	.	CASSNDLRGSPLHF	TGTGCCAGCAGCAACGACCTCCGGGGGTCACCCCTCCACTTT
TRBJ2-2	.	TRBV19	13	.	CASGRENTGELFF	TGTGCCAGCGGTCGGGAGAACACCGGGGAGCTGTTTTTT
TRBJ2-2	few	TRBV4-3	16	TRBD1	CASSQDGTGNVGELFF	TGCGCCAGCAGCCAAGATGGGACAGGGAATGTCGGGGAGCTGTTTTTT
TRBJ2-3	once	TRBV12-3/TRBV12-4	16	.	CASSLFRPRHTDTQYF	TGTGCCAGCAGTTTATTTCGGCCCCGCCACACAGATACGCAGTATTTT
TRBJ2-1	.	TRBV6-5	14	TRBD2	CASRWTSGRSEQFF	TGTGCCAGCAGATGGACTAGCGGGAGAAGCGAGCAGTTCTTC
TRBJ2-3	.	TRBV15	17	TRBD1	CATSTESGQGAGDTQYF	TGTGCCACCAGCACAGAATCAGGACAGGGAGCGGGAGATACGCAGTATTTT
TRBJ1-6	few	TRBV6-2/TRBV6-3	16	.	CASSYRPGLINSPLHF	TGTGCCAGCAGTTACAGACCCGGACTGATAAATTCACCCCTCCACTTT
TRBJ2-7	.	TRBV20-1	19	TRBD2	CSATNPLGLAESTPYEQYF	TGCAGTGCTACAAACCCACTCGGACTAGCGGAGAGCACACCCTACGAGCAGTACTTC
TRBJ1-6	.	TRBV11-3	15	.	CASSLSGTNNSPLHF	TGTGCCAGCAGCTTGTCCGGGACAAATAATTCACCCCTCCACTTT
TRBJ1-1	few	TRBV7-9	15	.	CASSRRQAWNTEAFF	TGTGCCAGCAGTCGTAGACAGGCCTGGAACACTGAAGCTTTCTTT
TRBJ1-3	many	TRBV6-1	16	TRBD1	CASSFSGQGMGNTIYF	TGTGCCAGCAGTTTTTCGGGACAGGGCATGGGAAACACCATATATTTT
TRBJ2-7	.	TRBV28	17	TRBD2	CASSPPSSGLAVYEQYF	TGTGCCAGCAGTCCACCCAGTTCGGGACTAGCAGTGTACGAGCAGTACTTC
TRBJ2-5	.	TRBV18	14	.	CASSPPERRETQYF	TGTGCCAGCTCACCACCAGAGAGAAGGGAGACCCAGTACTTC
TRBJ2-1	.	TRBV11-1	17	TRBD2	CASSPGTSGRVANEQFF	TGTGCCAGCAGCCCCGGGACTAGCGGGAGGGTTGCCAATGAGCAGTTCTTC
TRBJ1-1	.	TRBV7-9	15	TRBD1	CASSGQGTSNTEAFF	TGTGCCAGCAGCGGACAGGGCACCTCGAACACTGAAGCTTTCTTT
TRBJ2-2	.	TRBV7-9	14	TRBD2	CASRGGRNTGELFF	TGTGCCAGCCGGGGCGGGAGGAACACCGGGGAGCTGTTTTTT
TRBJ2-7	.	TRBV7-9	13	TRBD2	CASGGRSSYEQYF	TGTGCCAGCGGCGGGAGAAGCTCCTACGAGCAGTACTTC
TRBJ1-1	.	TRBV4-2	16	TRBD1	CASSQVLQGRGAEAFF	TGTGCCAGCAGCCAAGTCTTACAGGGGCGAGGGGCTGAAGCTTTCTTT
TRBJ2-3	.	TRBV6-5	15	TRBD2	CASRIAGKSTDTQYF	TGTGCCAGCAGGATAGCGGGAAAGAGCACAGATACGCAGTATTTT
TRBJ1-4	.	TRBV10-3	13	.	CAIGRKTNEKLFF	TGTGCCATCGGGAGGAAAACTAATGAAAAACTGTTTTTT
TRBJ2-1	.	TRBV19	15	.	CASSITRVPYNEQFF	TGTGCCAGTAGTATAACCAGGGTCCCCTACAATGAGCAGTTCTTC